The T cell receptor (beta chain) described here comes from a study of blood T cell repertoires in COVID-19. Profiled with immunoSEQ multiplex PCR; TCRdb holds only in-frame clones, not every one. In the table there are around 200,000 clones, around four fifths of which are singletons. The CDR3 is 16 residues long. The germline V gene has CDR1 MNHEY and CDR2 SMNVEV (reference sequence). The V gene lost 1 base and the J gene lost 3 bases, with 15 bases spanning the gap. What was sequenced was peripheral blood. This TCR came from a woman between 65 and 79 years old with COVID-19, enrolled during active disease. The chain links TRBV27 to TRBJ2-5, with a possible D match to TRBD1 (6 bases). CDR3 residues: CASSLLGRGEEETQYF. CDR3 nucleotide sequence: TGTGCCAGCAGTTTATTAGGCAGGGGCGAAGAAGAGACCCAGTACTTC.